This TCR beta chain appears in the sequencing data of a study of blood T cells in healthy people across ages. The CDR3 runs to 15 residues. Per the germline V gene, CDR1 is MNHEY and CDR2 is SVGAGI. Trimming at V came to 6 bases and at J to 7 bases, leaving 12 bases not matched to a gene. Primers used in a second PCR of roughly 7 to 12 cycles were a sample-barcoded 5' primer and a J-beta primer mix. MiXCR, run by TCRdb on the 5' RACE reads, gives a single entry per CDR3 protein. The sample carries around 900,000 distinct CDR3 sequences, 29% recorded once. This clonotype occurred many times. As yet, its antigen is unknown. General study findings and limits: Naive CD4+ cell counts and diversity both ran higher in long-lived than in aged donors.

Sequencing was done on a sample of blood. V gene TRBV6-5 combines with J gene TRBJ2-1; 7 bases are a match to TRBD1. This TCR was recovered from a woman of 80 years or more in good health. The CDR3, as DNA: TGTGCCAGCAGAGGTTCAGGGGGTTTGGCAAATGAGCAGTTCTTC. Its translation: CASRGSGGLANEQFF.